A selection of T cell receptor beta chains follows, all from one sample in a study of T cell repertoires in cytomegalovirus infection. TCRdb re-called the reads with MiXCR, one entry per CDR3 protein. The sample lists tens of thousands of distinct CDR3 sequences; approximately 22% were seen once. Antigens of these TCRs are unknown. The sequenced sample was CD8+ T cells from cultured PBMCs, obtained from culture after CMV antigen stimulation. The receptors were sampled from a human donor in good health (CMV status not recorded). Some clones in this sample may be carry-over from other donors' samples. Each CDR3 is given with its conserved first and last residue. The D gene is left open where the match is weak. Rows give clone size only sometimes, using once, few, many, or a class for an expanded clone.

D gene: TRBD1; J gene: TRBJ2-5; clone size: .; V gene: TRBV18; CDR3 protein: CASSWDSQETQYF; CDR3 DNA: TGTGCCAGCTCTTGGGACAGTCAAGAGACCCAGTACTTC
D gene: .; J gene: TRBJ2-2; clone size: few; V gene: TRBV4-3; CDR3 protein: CASSQDFQGRAGELFF; CDR3 DNA: TGCGCCAGCAGCCAAGATTTCCAGGGGAGGGCCGGGGAGCTGTTTTTT
D gene: .; J gene: TRBJ1-2; clone size: many; V gene: TRBV6-2/TRBV6-3; CDR3 protein: CASSSYVPLGYTF; CDR3 DNA: TGTGCCAGCAGTTCCTACGTCCCCCTTGGCTACACCTTC
D gene: .; J gene: TRBJ1-1; clone size: few; V gene: TRBV6-8; CDR3 protein: CASSYLGHSGTEAFF; CDR3 DNA: TGTGCCAGCAGTTACCTCGGACATTCAGGCACTGAAGCTTTCTTT
D gene: TRBD1; J gene: TRBJ2-3; clone size: .; V gene: TRBV25-1; CDR3 protein: CASSDDRDRGIYVDTQYF; CDR3 DNA: TGTGCCAGCAGTGACGACCGGGACAGGGGTATATACGTAGATACGCAGTATTTT
D gene: TRBD2; J gene: TRBJ2-3; clone size: few; V gene: TRBV7-3; CDR3 protein: CASSFAGGSTDTQYF; CDR3 DNA: TGTGCCAGCAGCTTCGCCGGGGGGAGCACAGATACGCAGTATTTT
D gene: .; J gene: TRBJ1-1; clone size: .; V gene: TRBV6-1; CDR3 protein: CASRPEGQKRSTEAFF; CDR3 DNA: TGTGCCAGCAGACCAGAAGGACAGAAACGGTCCACTGAAGCTTTCTTT
D gene: .; J gene: TRBJ1-1; clone size: few; V gene: TRBV4-1; CDR3 protein: CASSGGLITEAFF; CDR3 DNA: TGCGCCAGCAGCGGGGGTTTAATCACTGAAGCTTTCTTT
D gene: .; J gene: TRBJ2-5; clone size: few; V gene: TRBV6-5; CDR3 protein: CASRTTGDDQETQYF; CDR3 DNA: TGTGCCAGCAGAACGACAGGCGATGACCAAGAGACCCAGTACTTC
D gene: .; J gene: TRBJ1-2; clone size: .; V gene: TRBV7-2; CDR3 protein: CASSLVPDPTPNYGYTF; CDR3 DNA: TGTGCCAGCAGCTTAGTACCGGACCCGACACCCAACTATGGCTACACCTTC